These T cell receptor beta chains were read from a single sample in a study of vaccination effects on CD4 cells after COVID-19. Produced via immunoSEQ multiplex PCR; TCRdb's table is partial and in-frame only. The data show tens of thousands of clones, with roughly 80% seen just once and roughly 2% held by the top ten. The antigens for these receptors are not known. The specimen comprised CD4+ T cells from PBMCs cultured without peptide, sampled before COVID-19 vaccination. The receptors here all came from a human donor who received a COVID-19 vaccine. Both conserved end residues are part of each CDR3. Fields, in order: CDR3 DNA, CDR3 protein, V gene, D gene, clone size, J gene. The D gene is left open where the match is weak. Clone size appears in some rows only: once, few, many, or a class for an expanded clone.

TGCGCCAGCAGCCAAGGGAACGGTGTAGAGACCCAGTACTTC	CASSQGNGVETQYF	TRBV4-1	-	-	TRBJ2-5
TGTGCCTGGAGTGTACCGGGGACTGGGGAGACCCAGTACTTC	CAWSVPGTGETQYF	TRBV30	-	-	TRBJ2-5
TGTGCCAGCAGCAGACAGGGGTCTGGAAACACCATATATTTT	CASSRQGSGNTIYF	TRBV9	TRBD1	-	TRBJ1-3
TGCGCCAGCAGCTTTGGAGGGTCGAGGGGCAATGAGCAGTTCTTC	CASSFGGSRGNEQFF	TRBV5-1	-	-	TRBJ2-1
TGCGCCAGCAGCCAAGCAGGGAGCTATGGCTACACCTTC	CASSQAGSYGYTF	TRBV4-1	-	-	TRBJ1-2
TGTGCCAGCAGCCCACTCCGGGGGGTAAGCAATGAGCAGTTCTTC	CASSPLRGVSNEQFF	TRBV14	TRBD2	-	TRBJ2-1
TGTGCCTGGAGTGTACCCAGCGGGGGGGCCCCCTCCGAGTTCTTC	CAWSVPSGGAPSEFF	TRBV30	TRBD2	-	TRBJ2-1
TGTGCCAGCAGCTTAGGGGGCGCGGACACCGGGGAGCTGTTTTTT	CASSLGGADTGELFF	TRBV11-3	-	once	TRBJ2-2
TGTGCCAGCAGCCAACCTTTAACGGGGGGGAGCACAGATACGCAGTATTTT	CASSQPLTGGSTDTQYF	TRBV3-1/TRBV3-2	TRBD2	-	TRBJ2-3
TGCGCCAGCAGCTGGGGGACTAGCGGAAGCACAGATACGCAGTATTTT	CASSWGTSGSTDTQYF	TRBV5-1	TRBD2	-	TRBJ2-3
TGTGCCACCAGGGGACTAGACTATGGCTACACCTTC	CATRGLDYGYTF	TRBV27	-	-	TRBJ1-2
TGTGCCAGCAGTTCTGGGACACGAAAGACCGGGGAGCTGTTTTTT	CASSSGTRKTGELFF	TRBV6-5	-	-	TRBJ2-2
TGTGCCTGGGGGACAGGGAGTAATGAAAAACTGTTTTTT	CAWGTGSNEKLFF	TRBV30	TRBD1	once	TRBJ1-4
TGTGCCAGCTTAACATCCGGGACAAGGAACACCGGGGAGCTGTTTTTT	CASLTSGTRNTGELFF	TRBV18	-	-	TRBJ2-2
TGTGCCAGCAGTGGGTGGGCAGCCACAGATACGCAGTATTTT	CASSGWAATDTQYF	TRBV2	-	-	TRBJ2-3
TGTGCCAGTAGTAAGGGACACCTGAACACTGAAGCTTTCTTT	CASSKGHLNTEAFF	TRBV19	-	-	TRBJ1-1
TGTGCCAGCAGCGCAGCAGGCAGGGTCACCGGGGAGCTGTTTTTT	CASSAAGRVTGELFF	TRBV7-2	-	-	TRBJ2-2
TGTGCCAGCAGCGGACGATTCGGGGGGCTCTACAATGAGCAGTTCTTC	CASSGRFGGLYNEQFF	TRBV7-2	-	-	TRBJ2-1
TGCGCCAGCAGCTTGGGGGCCGCTAATGAAAAACTGTTTTTT	CASSLGAANEKLFF	TRBV5-1	-	-	TRBJ1-4
TGTGCCAGCTCCCTCCCGGACAGGGAATATTCACCCCTCCACTTT	CASSLPDREYSPLHF	TRBV18	TRBD1	-	TRBJ1-6
TGTGCCAGCAGTGCTCTCCTGGCCCAGCATTTT	CASSALLAQHF	TRBV28	-	-	TRBJ1-5
TGTGCCAGCACCCCGCGGGGCCAGGGACGGTCGCAGCCCCAGCATTTT	CASTPRGQGRSQPQHF	TRBV6-2/TRBV6-3	-	-	TRBJ1-5